The source of this TCR beta chain is a study of a mutant IDH1 vaccine in newly diagnosed glioma. Time point in this sample: week 5, during vaccination. One vaccine dose held 300 ug of mutant IDH1 20-mer peptide and came with topical imiquimod. Produced via immunoSEQ multiplex PCR; TCRdb's table is partial and in-frame only. Of about 83,000 clones listed, roughly nine tenths were seen once; the top ten hold 0.56%. As concerns this clone: What it binds is not known.

The material sequenced was PBMCs, taken from a glioma patient whose treatment included an IDH1 peptide vaccine. This receptor was obtained from a woman in her fifties or sixties with glioma.

CDR3 nucleotide sequence: TGTGCCAGCAGCGAGCTATTGGGCGAGCAGTACTTC. Translated: CASSELLGEQYF. The chain joins TRBV7-2 to TRBJ2-7, with D hard to call. This CDR3 contains 12 residues. V lost 5 bases to trimming and J lost 6 bases, with 11 bases between them. From germline, CDR1 is SGHTA and CDR2 FQGNSA.